These 30 T cell receptor beta chains came from one sample sequenced in a study of CD8+ T cells in alopecia areata. Specified treatment: oral pan-JAK inhibitor, 5-10 mg twice daily. Investigators isolated RNA and reverse transcribed it into cDNA to act as the sequencing template. Libraries were prepared by immunoSEQ multiplex PCR; TCRdb keeps only in-frame clonotypes and omits some of them. The top ten clones hold about 1.2% of a sample with 210,000 or so clones, approximately 72% of them seen once. The specimen comprised CD4+ T cells sorted from blood, sampled at week 44, from a patient treated with tofacitinib. These receptors all stem from a human donor with alopecia areata.

This clone was counted a single time. CDR3 in amino acids: CASSVASGANVLTF. CDR3 DNA sequence: TGTGCCAGCAGCGTAGCCTCTGGGGCCAACGTCCTGACTTTC. The chain has TRBV9 and TRBJ2-6; no clear D gene. Germline V gene lookup returns CDR1 SGDLS and CDR2 YYNGEE. V lost 0 bases and J 0 bases, leaving 1 base between the germline ends. CDR3 length: 14 residues.

The gene calls are TRBV27 and TRBJ1-6, with no clear D. Germline CDR1 is MNHEY and CDR2 is SMNVEV (reference sequence). The V end was cut by 5 bases, the J end by 8 bases, with 10 bases between. This CDR3 comprises 13 residues. CDR3 nucleotides: TGTGCCAGCAGTCGGGCCCCCGATTCACCCCTCCACTTT. Translating it yields CASSRAPDSPLHF.

This chain links TRBV6-6 with TRBJ2-2; 10 positions agree with TRBD2. Germline loops: CDR1 MNHNY, CDR2 SVGAGI (reference sequence). CDR3 size: 16 residues. The junction had 6 bases not matched to a gene; V was cut back by 6 bases and J by 2 bases. This CDR3 is CASRPVAGGNTGELFF. DNA for the CDR3: TGTGCCAGCAGGCCGGTAGCGGGGGGAAACACCGGGGAGCTGTTTTTT.

The CDR3 loop is CASSRQLNEQYF. The CDR3 nucleotides are TGTGCCAGCAGTCGACAGTTGAACGAGCAGTACTTC. The J gene is TRBJ2-7, the V gene TRBV2; weak D call: TRBD1 (5 bases). Trimming removed 5 bases from V and 5 bases from J, with 10 bases in between. Per the germline V gene, CDR1 is SNHLY and CDR2 is FYNNEI. This CDR3 region has 12 residues.

The chain employs TRBV2 and TRBJ2-2; 9 bases are shared with TRBD2. CDR3 length equals 15 residues. The germline V gene has CDR1 SNHLY and CDR2 FYNNEI. Trimming at V came to 4 bases and at J to 8 bases, leaving 8 bases not matched to a gene. The CDR3 reads CASSALGLASGELFF. For the CDR3, the DNA is TGTGCCAGCAGTGCGTTAGGACTAGCGTCAGGGGAGCTGTTTTTT.

This clone was found a few times. The gene calls are TRBV29-1 and TRBJ2-5, with 7 bases aligning to TRBD2. In germline, CDR1 is SQVTM, CDR2 ANQGSEA. The CDR3 spans 13 residues. After removal of 2 bases from V and 5 bases from J, the junction contained 5 bases not matched to a gene. The CDR3 loop reads CSVEQGGTETQYF. In nucleotides, the CDR3 is TGCAGCGTTGAACAGGGAGGGACGGAGACCCAGTACTTC.

V and J are TRBV4-3 and TRBJ1-6, with 8 positions matching TRBD1. The CDR3 has 16 amino acids. Germline V gene sequence: CDR1 LGHNA, CDR2 YSLEER. Germline trimming cut 0 bases from V and 10 bases from J; bases unmatched to any gene: 8. As DNA, the CDR3 is TGCGCCAGCAGCCAAGATGGACAGGGAAGTTCCTCACCCCTCCACTTT. Encoded protein: CASSQDGQGSSSPLHF.

The chain employs TRBV2 and TRBJ1-4; tentatively, D is TRBD1 (5 bases). The germline CDR1 and CDR2 sequences are SNHLY and FYNNEI. With 6 bases removed from V and 4 bases from J, the gap between germline ends came to 15 bases. This CDR3 is 15 amino acids long. Here the CDR3 reads CASRETGVVNEKLFF. The CDR3 DNA reads as TGTGCCAGCAGGGAAACAGGAGTCGTTAATGAAAAACTGTTTTTT.

J is TRBJ2-5 and V is TRBV14, with a tentative D call TRBD2 (5 bases). V dropped 1 base and J dropped 2 bases, with 14 bases sitting between them. The CDR3 extends over 16 amino acids. Looked up from germline, CDR1 is SGHDN and CDR2 is FVKESK. The CDR3 nucleotides read TGTGCCAGCAGCCAAGCAGCGGCGGTACTTCAAGAGACCCAGTACTTC. Its translation: CASSQAAAVLQETQYF.

The gene calls are TRBV5-6 and TRBJ1-6; no reliable D call. The CDR3 consists of 14 residues. V lost 2 bases, J lost 4 bases, and 7 bases lay in between. The germline CDR1 and CDR2 sequences are SGHDT and YYEEEE. CDR3 protein: CASSFQQYNSPLHF. The CDR3 DNA is TGTGCCAGCAGCTTCCAGCAGTATAATTCACCCCTCCACTTT.

V usage is TRBV29-1 and J usage is TRBJ1-6; unclear D gene. The CDR3 loop spans 12 amino acids. V gave up 4 bases and J gave up 9 bases, with 10 bases separating them. Germline V gene sequence: CDR1 SQVTM, CDR2 ANQGSEA. The CDR3 sequence: CSVGEGGSPLHF. The CDR3 nucleotides are TGCAGCGTTGGAGAGGGTGGTTCACCCCTCCACTTT.

This clone was found once. This chain connects TRBV29-1 to TRBJ2-1; 8 bases line up with TRBD2. V was clipped by 7 bases and J by 5 bases; unmatched bases: 10. Germline CDR1 is SQVTM and CDR2 is ANQGSEA. The CDR3 contains 14 residues. The DNA of the CDR3 is TGCAGCGCCCGCCGGCTAGCGGGCGACAATGAGCAGTTCTTC. The encoded protein is CSARRLAGDNEQFF.

The chain joins TRBV19 to TRBJ1-5; 8 positions agree with TRBD1. The J segment lost 4 bases and the V segment lost 3 bases, leaving 2 bases of the junction unmatched. This CDR3 has 14 amino acids. The germline V gene encodes CDR1 LNHDA and CDR2 SQIVND (reference sequence). The CDR3 loop reads CASSINRGNQPQHF. The CDR3, as DNA: TGTGCCAGTAGTATTAACAGGGGGAATCAGCCCCAGCATTTT. Variable domain in full (rest from reference TRBV19 and TRBJ1-5): DGGITQSPKYLFRKEGQNVTLSCEQNLNHDAMYWYRQDPGQGLRLIYYSQIVNDFQKGDIAEGYSVSREKKESFPLTVTSAQKNPTAFYLCASSINRGNQPQHFGDGTRLSIL.

J is TRBJ2-1 and V is TRBV13, with D maybe TRBD2 (6 bases). The length of the CDR3 is 13 residues. V lost 2 bases and J 10 bases, leaving 12 bases between the germline ends. Per germline, CDR1 PRHDT and CDR2 FYEKMQ (reference sequence). The CDR3 region is CASSLLGLTEQFF. Written as DNA, the CDR3 is TGTGCCAGCAGCTTACTCGGACTAACGGAGCAGTTCTTC.

The V and J genes are TRBV30 and TRBJ2-3; 7 bases line up with TRBD2. CDR3 size: 13 residues. Germline CDR1 is GTSNPN and CDR2 is SVGIG (reference sequence). V was clipped by 5 bases and J by 8 bases; unmatched bases: 10. CDR3 nucleotide sequence: TGTGCCTGGTTCAGCGGGGACCACGGTACGCAGTATTTT. Its translation is CAWFSGDHGTQYF. The entire variable domain, with the rest obtained from reference TRBV30 and TRBJ2-3, is as follows: SQTIHQWPATLVQPVGSPLSLECTVEGTSNPNLYWYRQAAGRGLQLLFYSVGIGQISSEVPQNLSASRPQDRQFILSSKKLLLSDSGFYLCAWFSGDHGTQYFGPGTRLTVL.

In its sample, this clone was seen once. The chain joins TRBV5-1 to TRBJ1-2; D possibly corresponds to TRBD1 (5 bases). The germline V gene encodes CDR1 SGHRS and CDR2 YFSETQ. V lost 4 bases and J lost 8, with 18 bases in between. This CDR3 comprises 14 residues. The CDR3 sequence is CASSLDSAAGGYTF. In DNA, the CDR3 is TGCGCCAGCAGCCTCGACAGTGCCGCTGGGGGCTACACCTTC.

The table lists this clone with a few counts. The chain uses TRBV19 and TRBJ2-1, with 8 bases identical to TRBD1. The CDR3 has 16 residues. Germline CDR1 LNHDA, CDR2 SQIVND (reference sequence). V shed 2 bases, J shed 5 bases, and the junction held 8 bases outside the gene matches. The CDR3 here is CASSILRDRTHNEQFF. The CDR3 DNA reads TGTGCCAGTAGTATACTCCGGGACAGGACACACAATGAGCAGTTCTTC.

This chain connects TRBV10-3 to TRBJ2-7; D gene unclear. CDR3 length equals 13 residues. Between the trimmed V and J ends, which lost 0 bases and 3 bases, there was a span of 6 bases. The germline gives CDR1 ENHRY, CDR2 SYGVKD. CDR3 nucleotides: TGTGCCATCAGTGAGTCGTTAGTCTACGAGCAGTACTTC. This gives the protein CAISESLVYEQYF.

The V call is TRBV7-9, the J call TRBJ1-1; D not certain. The CDR3 has 13 residues. Germline CDR1 and CDR2: SEHNR and FQNEAQ (reference sequence). With 1 base removed from V and 0 bases from J, the gap between germline ends came to 3 bases. The CDR3 loop reads CASSLEVNTEAFF. As DNA, the CDR3 is TGTGCCAGCAGCTTAGAAGTGAACACTGAAGCTTTCTTT.

The rearrangement uses TRBV6-5 and TRBJ1-6; D gene uncertain. Germline assignment: CDR1 MNHEY and CDR2 SVGAGI. The CDR3 length is 13 residues. With 2 bases removed from V and 10 bases from J, the gap between germline ends came to 9 bases. CDR3 amino acids: CASSYDLKSPLHF. The CDR3 bases are TGTGCCAGCAGTTACGATCTCAAATCACCCCTCCACTTT.

The V and J genes are TRBV6-6 and TRBJ2-3; D gene unclear. CDR1 is MNHNY, CDR2 SVGAGI, per germline (reference sequence). This CDR3 comprises 12 residues. The V and J ends lost 6 bases and 6 bases respectively, with 10 bases between them. As DNA, the CDR3 is TGTGCCAGCAGCCAAAGTCTGGATACGCAGTATTTT. It encodes CASSQSLDTQYF.

This chain joins TRBV5-4 and TRBJ1-2, with 11 bases that match TRBD1. The CDR3 spans 13 residues. CDR1 SGHNT and CDR2 YYREEE come from the germline V gene (reference sequence). Trimming cost V 3 bases and J 6 bases; bases outside gene matches: 1. CDR3 sequence: CASSWTGGDGYTF. DNA for the CDR3: TGTGCCAGCAGCTGGACAGGGGGCGATGGCTACACCTTC.

The chain links TRBV6-5 to TRBJ2-4; D not certain. V dropped 0 bases and J dropped 0 bases, with 9 bases sitting between them. From germline, CDR1 is MNHEY and CDR2 SVGAGI. The CDR3 has 16 amino acids. CDR3 residues: CASSYSKAGAKNIQYF. CDR3 nucleotide sequence: TGTGCCAGCAGTTACTCGAAGGCCGGAGCCAAAAACATTCAGTACTTC.

A remark on this clone: The same CDR3 arises from other DNA sequences in this sample as well. The rearrangement uses TRBV30 and TRBJ1-1; the D is unclear. Trimming removed 3 bases from V and 1 base from J, with 9 bases in between. The germline gives CDR1 GTSNPN, CDR2 SVGIG (reference sequence). This CDR3 region has 13 residues. CDR3 coding DNA: TGTGCCTGGAGCGCTCAGCGGAACACTGAAGCTTTCTTT. Amino acids: CAWSAQRNTEAFF.

On this clone itself: An end of the junction differs from the germline gene, which may be a read error. The chain is built from TRBV29-1 and TRBJ2-4; D ambiguous. CDR1 and CDR2 (germline): SQVTM, ANQGSEA. CDR3 length: 14 amino acids. The CDR3 spells CSVEGKWAKNIQYF. The CDR3 bases are TGCAGCGTAGAAGGGAAATGGGCCAAAAACATTCAGTACTTC.

This chain connects TRBV5-5 to TRBJ1-1; the D is unclear. The V and J ends lost 7 bases and 1 base respectively, with 11 bases between them. There are 13 residues in the CDR3. Looked up from germline, CDR1 is SGHKS and CDR2 is YYEKEE (reference sequence). The CDR3 DNA is TGTGCCAGCCACGGTGCCAGGAACACTGAAGCTTTCTTT. Translation: CASHGARNTEAFF.

The CDR3 region is CASSYSMPYGYTF. The CDR3 DNA is TGTGCCAGCAGTTACTCGATGCCGTATGGCTACACCTTC. The chain uses TRBV6-6 and TRBJ1-2; D not resolved. CDR1 and CDR2 from the germline V gene are MNHNY and SVGAGI (reference sequence). CDR3 length: 13 amino acids. Trimming took 0 bases from V and 5 from J, leaving 7 bases between them.

This clone was seen a handful of times. The chain recombines TRBV11-2 with TRBJ1-2; 7 bases line up with TRBD1. CDR1 is SGHAT, CDR2 FQNNGV, per germline. This CDR3 contains 12 residues. V lost 4 bases, J lost 8 bases, and 4 bases stayed unmatched. This CDR3 reads CASSSQGGGYTF. DNA of the CDR3: TGTGCCAGCAGCTCCCAAGGGGGCGGCTACACCTTC.

In DNA, the CDR3 is TGCGCCAGCAGCCACGTTGGGACTCTGAATGAGCAGTTCTTC. This sequence encodes CASSHVGTLNEQFF. V usage is TRBV4-1 and J usage is TRBJ2-1; perhaps TRBD2 as D (6 bases). This CDR3 has 14 residues. V was trimmed by 3 bases and J by 7 bases, leaving 13 bases between them. Germline lookup yields CDR1 MGHRA and CDR2 YSYEKL.

This clone was detected only a few times. This sequence joins TRBV29-1 and TRBJ2-2, with D perhaps TRBD1 or TRBD2 (6 bases each). The CDR3 totals 14 residues. V was clipped by 6 bases and J by 4 bases, with 15 bases between them. Per germline, CDR1 SQVTM and CDR2 ANQGSEA. The CDR3 protein is CSVLGGVGTGELFF. In nucleotides, the CDR3 is TGCAGCGTATTGGGGGGCGTGGGCACCGGGGAGCTGTTTTTT.